This T cell receptor (beta chain) appears in the sequencing data of a study of identical twins. Whole-study results and caveats: Invariant MAIT and iNKT cells could partly confound zero-insertion analyses.

The ends lost 3 bases at V and 2 bases at J; junction bases unmatched: 3. From germline, CDR1 is LGHNA and CDR2 YSLEER. The CDR3 extends over 16 amino acids. To note about this clonotype: What it binds is unknown.

TCRdb processed the 5' RACE reads anew with MiXCR; each CDR3 protein has one entry. The table shows 200,000 to 300,000 distinct CDR3 sequences, with 10% occurring only once. Material: memory T cells sorted from blood. The clonotype was recovered from a man between 45 and 60 years old in good health. The chain is built from TRBV4-3 and TRBJ2-3; 12 bases match TRBD2. The CDR3 loop is CASSQTSGGFTDTQYF. The CDR3 DNA is TGCGCCAGCAGCCAGACTAGCGGGGGATTCACAGATACGCAGTATTTT.